This T cell receptor beta chain comes out of a study of CD4 T cells in relation to SARS-CoV-2 and coronaviruses (dated by TCRdb to the early 2020s). Broadly, across the study: In the ViraFEST assay, PBMCs were cultured with antigen for about eleven days, after which TCR beta CDR3s were sequenced to identify antigen-specific clonal expansions. Using patient-derived lymphoblastoid cell lines, the shared crossreactive spike epitopes were mapped to their HLA restriction. Samples from a few pre-COVID donors and the naive versus memory experiments were sequenced with the Adaptive Biotechnologies TCR-sequencing kit; other data were Illumina-based. At the level of individual TCR clonotypes, the study measured memory CD4+ T cell crossreactivity between SARS-CoV-2 spike protein and common cold coronavirus spike proteins. For other donors in the study, expansion assays were sequenced with a different, Illumina-based TCR-beta assay. An HIV-1 Nef peptide pool or a no-peptide culture served as the negative reference condition.

This clone was counted a single time. This receptor's antigen is unknown. It has no much larger one-base neighbor in the sample; base qualities were not kept. CD4+ T cells from unexposed donors were collected before the COVID-19 pandemic (2011-2018). After 10 days of culture, CD4+ T cells were isolated with the EasySep CD4+ T cell isolation kit. As cell number allowed, CD4+ T cells from unexposed donors were tested for reactivity to SARS-CoV-2 S and N and to four common cold coronavirus spike pools. PBMCs were cultured at some 2 million per well in IMDM supplemented with about 5% human AB serum and about 9.6 IU/ml IL-2. Half of the culture medium was replaced with fresh IL-2-containing medium on days 3 and 7. In general, every peptide culture condition was set up in three replicate wells. Leukapheresis product for the unexposed donors was purchased commercially. Ficoll-Paque PLUS gradient centrifugation was used to isolate PBMCs from leukapheresis product or whole blood. PBMCs were either used fresh in the expansion assay or cryopreserved at -140 degrees C. The QIAamp Micro DNA Kit was used to extract genomic DNA from the CD4+ T cells.

Libraries were prepared through the immunoSEQ multiplex PCR assay. The paper's processing steps were these. During preprocessing, nonproductive sequences were discarded, as were any CDR3s that did not begin with C, did not end with F or W, or were shorter than 7 amino acids. The MANAFEST web app identified antigen-specific clonotypes based on expansion compared with the reference and other culture wells. A clone counted as positive if significantly expanded in 2 of 3 replicate wells versus the reference culture at FDR below 0.05. For a clone to be considered positive, significant expansion relative to all other tandem wells and an odds ratio above 5 were also required. CDR3 homology was quantified as pairwise Levenshtein distance, calculated with the stringdist R package after three terminal residues were trimmed from each end. Here the immuneACCESS table is served through TCRdb, limited to in-frame sequences with V and J called. Missing clones are a known gap in these copies; in checked studies unresolved V genes cover under half, and the rest lacks a known reason. V, J and clone size are those of that table, while D and trimming were read from the DNA. The sample includes some 22,000 clones, with about 70% observed a single time. 9.5% to 11% of the sample is taken by the ten largest.

Overall study results and their limits: Crossreactive clones showed significantly weaker SARS-CoV-2-driven expansion than monoreactive clones, consistent with antigenic imprinting. Because no donor provided both pre-pandemic and post-infection samples, tracing the source of pre-existing responses was limited. Roughly 64% of donors had memory CD4+ clonotypes that crossrecognized SARS-CoV-2 and at least one common cold coronavirus spike. Small numbers of patients and of tested TCRs limited the study. Crossreactivity analysis centred on spike protein, so crossreactivity against other viral proteins was not assessed.

CDR1 and CDR2 were assigned from the germline V gene as MGHDK and SYGVNS. V lost 3 bases and J lost 8 bases; the stretch between them is 10 bases long. The CDR3 measures 13 amino acids from cysteine to phenylalanine. CDR3 DNA only is kept here, 39 bases in frame from base 1. Sequenced: CD4+ T cells from PBMCs, cultured in vitro. The receptor chain draws on TRBV25-1 and TRBJ1-4; the D region possibly corresponds to TRBD1 (5 bases align). The sequence was obtained from a human donor in good health. The bases are TGTGCCAGCAGTGACCTCAGGGACGAAAAACTGTTTTTT. Translated, this is CASSDLRDEKLFF.